Listed here is a single T cell receptor (beta chain). Its antigen is not identified. The CDR3 has 17 amino acids. The germline V gene has CDR1 SGHVS and CDR2 FQNEAQ. Trimming took 6 bases from V and 0 from J; bases not matched to a gene: 8. The sample belongs to a study of CD8+CD57+ T cells in acquired aplastic anemia. Study-wide points: Around 27 was the count of CD8+ CDR3 sequences that patients shared with controls.

The authors sequenced patients whose flow cytometry had shown CD8+CD57+ cell expansion. TCR beta VDJ and CDR3 were profiled, and genomic DNA was the template. A single record per CDR3 protein comes from TCRdb applying MiXCR to the reads. Seen here are approximately 300,000 distinct CDR3 sequences, about three fifths observed once, and the top ten hold roughly 1.2%. The specimen sequenced was sorted CD4+, CD8+, or CD8+CD57+ T cells (not recorded which) from PBMCs. The receptor was derived from a human donor with aplastic anemia. This chain uses TRBV7-8 with TRBJ1-5, with 10 bases that match TRBD1. The CDR3: CASSFRTGGHSNQPQHF. The CDR3 DNA follows: TGTGCCAGCAGTTTTAGGACAGGGGGGCATAGCAATCAGCCCCAGCATTTT.